The entry below gives a single TCR beta chain sequence along with its context. This entry belongs to a study of shared clonotypes between healthy human individuals. The run depth of the assay was deep. Every immunoSEQ plate was one replicate of a subset's evenly spread DNA. In the original analysis: Because ImmunoSEQ provided only junction sequences with no quality scores, the filtering differed. Generated by immunoSEQ multiplex PCR, the TCRdb table keeps only in-frame clones and is missing some. V, J and clone size are taken as reported in that table, and D and trimming were inferred from the DNA itself. Of roughly 1,500,000 clones listed, 97% to 99% are singletons. This CDR3 comprises 17 residues. V was cut by 0 bases and J by 5 bases, with 17 bases left in between. Per the germline V gene, CDR1 is SGHVS and CDR2 is FNYEAQ.

The source of this sequence is a man aged 25-45 years in good health. The genes are TRBV7-6 and TRBJ2-1; D not resolved. Sequenced: naive CD4+ T cells sorted from blood. Documented subset: CD45RA+ positively selected. CDR3 amino acids: CASSLATGGSLNNEQFF. The CDR3 coding sequence is TGTGCCAGCAGCTTAGCGACTGGCGGCAGCTTGAACAATGAGCAGTTCTTC. Based on the CDR3 plus reference TRBV7-6 and TRBJ2-1, the full variable domain is GAGVSQSPRYKVTKRGQDVALRCDPISGHVSLYWYRQALGQGPEFLTYFNYEAQQDKSGLPNDRFSAERPEGSISTLTIQRTEQRDSAMYRCASSLATGGSLNNEQFFGPGTRLTVL.